This T cell receptor beta chain was profiled in a study of blood T cell repertoires in COVID-19. Whole-study context: Samples representing acute and convalescent COVID-19 were sourced from the United States, Italy and Spain. Sources were T cells, B-cell-depleted T cells, or PBMCs; the material itself was cDNA or gDNA.

This clone was seen only once. Clones were sequenced by immunoSEQ multiplex PCR, and TCRdb holds only the in-frame ones, with some missing. The top ten hold roughly 8.8% of the sample, which has under 250,000 clones, around 88% seen once. The germline V gene encodes CDR1 MGHRA and CDR2 YSYEKL. V gave up 3 bases and J gave up 2 bases; unmatched junction bases: 4. This CDR3 is built from 16 residues. The specimen sequenced was peripheral blood. V usage is TRBV4-1 and J usage is TRBJ2-5, with 12 positions matching TRBD2. This clonotype was sampled from a man aged 35-49 years with active or convalescent COVID-19. The CDR3 coding sequence is TGCGCCAGCAGCCAGACTAGCGGGGGAGCACAAGAGACCCAGTACTTC. Amino acid sequence: CASSQTSGGAQETQYF.